These T cell receptor beta chains were read from a single sample in a study of T-cell memory formation after mild COVID-19. TCRdb independently ran MiXCR on the 5' RACE reads; one entry per CDR3 protein. The sample records around 300,000 distinct CDR3 sequences, over 15% being singletons. The sequencing input was PBMCs or a T cell subset sorted from them (not recorded which). The receptors come from a man aged 18 to 29 who had mild COVID-19 (a few samples of this study predate the infection). Cell type and time point are not known. CDR3s include the opening cysteine and the closing phenylalanine or tryptophan. Each record gives: D gene, V gene, clone size, J gene, CDR3 DNA, CDR3 protein. The D gene is left open where the match is weak. For some rows the clone size is stated as once, few or many, or as a class when expanded; others skip it.

>.|TRBV6-1|few|TRBJ1-1
TGTGCCAGCGACGGAGGGGAAACTGAAGCTTTCTTT
CASDGGETEAFF
>TRBD2|TRBV4-3|once|TRBJ2-1
TGCGCCAGCAGCGTTCTAGCGGGGGTCTACAATGAGCAGTTCTTC
CASSVLAGVYNEQFF
>TRBD2|TRBV12-3/TRBV12-4|.|TRBJ2-3
TGTGCCAGCAGCCCCGAAACCTCGCGGGGGGTCGGGGGGTATCCCACAGATACGCAGTATTTT
CASSPETSRGVGGYPTDTQYF
>TRBD1|TRBV4-2|many|TRBJ2-7
TGTGCCAGCAGCCAAGATAGGGGGACAGGGGGCTACGAGCAGTACTTC
CASSQDRGTGGYEQYF
>.|TRBV19|few|TRBJ1-1
TGTGCCAGTAGTATCGGCGGGGCGAACACTGAAGCTTTCTTT
CASSIGGANTEAFF
>.|TRBV9|few|TRBJ2-2
TGTGCCAGCAGCGTAGCGGGGATCGGCACCGGGGAGCTGTTTTTT
CASSVAGIGTGELFF
>TRBD1|TRBV6-5|.|TRBJ1-6
TGTGCCAGCAGTTACAGCGTGACAGGGAATCTTAATTCACCCCTCCACTTT
CASSYSVTGNLNSPLHF
>.|TRBV5-1|few|TRBJ2-7
TGCGCCAGCAGCGCAGGGAGCTACGAGCAGTACTTC
CASSAGSYEQYF
>.|TRBV29-1|few|TRBJ1-2
TGCAGCGTTGGAGAAGAGTATGGCTACACCTTC
CSVGEEYGYTF
>.|TRBV6-5|.|TRBJ1-6
TGTGCCAGCAAGGACAGCGCTAATTCACCCCTCCACTTT
CASKDSANSPLHF
>TRBD1|TRBV4-3|.|TRBJ2-7
TGCGCCAGCAGCCAAAAGTTACAGGGGGGCTACGAGCAGTACTTC
CASSQKLQGGYEQYF
>TRBD2|TRBV6-4|few|TRBJ2-3
TGTGCCAGCAGTGACTCGGGGCGGGGGATCACAGATACGCAGTATTTT
CASSDSGRGITDTQYF
>.|TRBV6-1|.|TRBJ2-1
TGTGCCAGCAGTGAACGGGCCAGGTCCTACAATGAGCAGTTCTTC
CASSERARSYNEQFF
>.|TRBV15|.|TRBJ1-1
TGTGCCACCAGCAGAGATTTCATTGAAGCTTTCTTT
CATSRDFIEAFF
>.|TRBV2|few|TRBJ2-1
TGTGCCAGCAGTGACATGGGAGCTTACAATGAGCAGTTCTTC
CASSDMGAYNEQFF
>TRBD1|TRBV6-1|.|TRBJ2-3
TGTGCCAGCAGGGGGACAGTACTCACAGATACGCAGTATTTT
CASRGTVLTDTQYF
>.|TRBV7-9|few|TRBJ1-4
TGTGCCAGCAGCTTACAGGGCACTTGGGAAAAACTGTTTTTT
CASSLQGTWEKLFF
>.|TRBV5-6|.|TRBJ2-5
TGTGCCAGCAGCTACAGGATGGGGGCGGAGACCCAGTACTTC
CASSYRMGAETQYF
>.|TRBV7-2|.|TRBJ2-5
TGTGCCAGCAGCTTAGCTTTTAGGGGGGTAGAGACCCAGTACTTC
CASSLAFRGVETQYF
>.|TRBV19|.|TRBJ2-5
TGTGCCAGTGGGTCCCGCGGCGAAATCCAAGAGAGCCAGTACTTC
CASGSRGEIQESQYF
>.|TRBV7-2|many|TRBJ2-2
TGTGCCAGCAGCGAGCAGGGGAACACCGGGGAGCTGTTTTTT
CASSEQGNTGELFF
>TRBD1|TRBV27|few|TRBJ2-7
TGTGCCAGCACTCGATACAGGGGAGCCTACGAGCAGTACTTC
CASTRYRGAYEQYF
>TRBD2|TRBV3-1|.|TRBJ2-7
TGTGCCAGCAGCCGCCGGCGGGAGTCGGAGCAGTACTTC
CASSRRRESEQYF
>.|TRBV6-2/TRBV6-3|few|TRBJ1-2
TGTGCCAGCAGGCGCCCAGTACGATATGGCTACACCTTC
CASRRPVRYGYTF
>.|TRBV6-2/TRBV6-3|.|TRBJ2-5
TGTGCCAGCAGTTACTTCTCAGGGCGGGAGACCCAGTACTTC
CASSYFSGRETQYF
>TRBD1|TRBV20-1|.|TRBJ1-4
TGCAGTGCTAGGGGACAGGGGCGGGAAAAACTGTTTTTT
CSARGQGREKLFF
>TRBD1|TRBV4-3|.|TRBJ1-5
TGCGCCAGCAGCCAAGATGGGACAGGGGGTCAGCCCCAGCATTTT
CASSQDGTGGQPQHF
>TRBD2|TRBV11-2|.|TRBJ2-1
TGTGCCAGCAGCTTAGGGGGAGCGGGGAGCTCCTACAATGAGCAGTTCTTC
CASSLGGAGSSYNEQFF
>.|TRBV6-2/TRBV6-3|many|TRBJ1-1
TGTGCCAGCAGTTACAGTGATGGTCCTGAAGCTTTCTTT
CASSYSDGPEAFF
>.|TRBV5-5|.|TRBJ2-6
TGTGCCAGCAGCTTGTTTCGGAGCTCTGGGGCCAACGTCCTGACTTTC
CASSLFRSSGANVLTF
>.|TRBV12-3/TRBV12-4|few|TRBJ2-2
TGTGCCAGCAGTTCAAGAACTACGGTTGCCGGGGAGCTGTTTTTT
CASSSRTTVAGELFF
>.|TRBV5-4|large|TRBJ1-6
TGTGCCAGCAGGGCCATGAAGGGCTCCTATAATTCACCCCTCCACTTT
CASRAMKGSYNSPLHF
>.|TRBV12-3/TRBV12-4|few|TRBJ1-1
TGTGCCAGCAGTTCCTGGACCACCGGGCGGGGGAATGAAGCTTTCTTT
CASSSWTTGRGNEAFF
>TRBD1|TRBV7-9|few|TRBJ2-1
TGTGCCAGCACCCCGGGACAGGGTTACAATGAGCAGTTCTTC
CASTPGQGYNEQFF
>.|TRBV6-2/TRBV6-3|few|TRBJ1-2
TGTGCCAGCAGTTGGGGGTCGTCTGGCTACACCTTC
CASSWGSSGYTF
>.|TRBV5-1|.|TRBJ2-1
TGCGCCAGCAGCTTGGCAACCAGGGGAAATGAGCAGTTCTTC
CASSLATRGNEQFF
>.|TRBV30|.|TRBJ1-1
TGTGCCTGGGGAGGACTGAGCCCGGACACTGAAGCTTTCTTT
CAWGGLSPDTEAFF
>.|TRBV7-2|.|TRBJ2-5
TGTGCCTGCGGCAGGGCCGAAGAGACCCAGTACTTC
CACGRAEETQYF
>.|TRBV7-3|few|TRBJ1-1
TGTGCCAGCAGCTTAACGTTGTCGGAGAACACTGAAGCTTTCTTT
CASSLTLSENTEAFF
>.|TRBV7-2|few|TRBJ2-3
TGTGCCAGCAGCTGGGTGGGGAGGTTCACAGATACGCAGTATTTT
CASSWVGRFTDTQYF
>.|TRBV20-1|.|TRBJ1-2
TGCAGTGCTAGAGTTGAAGACCTTAGCTATGGCTACACCTTC
CSARVEDLSYGYTF
>.|TRBV15|many|TRBJ2-5
TGTGCCACCAGCGGCCCTTTGGTTATCGGTGAGACCCAGTACTTC
CATSGPLVIGETQYF
>TRBD2|TRBV18|few|TRBJ2-3
TGTGCCAGCTCACCACGGCTAGCGGGGAGCACAGATACGCAGTATTTT
CASSPRLAGSTDTQYF
>.|TRBV29-1|.|TRBJ1-2
TGCAGCGTGGGATATGGCTACACCTTC
CSVGYGYTF
>TRBD1|TRBV6-2/TRBV6-3|.|TRBJ1-1
TGTGCCAGCAGTTCCTATGCCAGGACAGGCAGAGCTTTCTTT
CASSSYARTGRAFF